The clone carrying this T cell receptor beta chain came up a few times. The CDR3 consists of 15 residues. Germline V gene sequence: CDR1 SGHRS, CDR2 YFSETQ. The V and J ends lost 4 bases and 1 base respectively, with 11 bases between them. Study processing details: Reference gene primer amplification gave nucleated cell count estimates. Here immunoSEQ multiplex PCR was the method, and the copy in TCRdb shows in-frame clones only, minus some. From that table come the V and J calls and clone size; the DNA was used to work out D and trimming. The sample yields roughly 200,000 clones, approximately 86% seen once. This specimen comes from a study of blood T cell repertoires in COVID-19. About the study: From T cells, B-cell-depleted T cells, or PBMCs came the material, which was cDNA or gDNA.

Across about 22 US areas, participants ranged in age from about 18 to 100 years. A PCR-confirmed or clinician-diagnosed COVID-19 case had contacted exposed participants within 2 weeks of entry. V and J are TRBV5-1 and TRBJ2-2, with a possible D match to TRBD1 (5 bases). This clonotype was obtained from a woman younger than 45 who had been exposed to COVID-19. What was sequenced was PBMCs or T cells enriched from blood (not recorded which). The CDR3 spells CASSVRGGNTGELFF. DNA for the CDR3: TGCGCCAGCAGCGTAAGGGGTGGGAACACCGGGGAGCTGTTTTTT.